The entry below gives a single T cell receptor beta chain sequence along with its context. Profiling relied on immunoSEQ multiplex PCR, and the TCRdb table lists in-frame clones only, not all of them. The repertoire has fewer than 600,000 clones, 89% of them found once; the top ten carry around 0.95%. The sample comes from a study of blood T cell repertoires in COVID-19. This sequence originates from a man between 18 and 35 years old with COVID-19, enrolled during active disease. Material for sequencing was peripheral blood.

The CDR3 sequence: CASSQGQAVNTGELFF. The CDR3 coding sequence is TGTGCCAGCAGTCAAGGGCAAGCGGTTAACACCGGGGAGCTGTTTTTT. The chain is built from TRBV6-4 and TRBJ2-2; the D gene is possibly TRBD2 (5 bases). Germline CDR1 reads MRHNA; CDR2 reads SNTAGT. Trimming stripped 5 bases from V and 2 bases from J, with 15 bases between. This CDR3 comprises 16 residues.